The sequence of this T cell receptor (beta chain) was determined in a study of blood T cell repertoires in COVID-19. Study background: T cells, B-cell-depleted T cells, or PBMCs supplied cDNA or gDNA.

Germline V gives CDR1 SGHDN, CDR2 FVKESK. The CDR3 loop spans 15 amino acids. V shed 4 bases and J 4 bases; nucleotides not matched to a gene: 8. Authors' processing steps: Reference gene primer amplification yielded estimated nucleated cell counts. Libraries were prepared by immunoSEQ multiplex PCR; TCRdb keeps only in-frame clonotypes and omits some of them. Clonal size and the V and J genes are those of that table, whereas D and trimming came from the DNA. This table has over 200,000 clones, 83% appearing once. V usage is TRBV14 and J usage is TRBJ1-2; 8 bases are shared with TRBD1. The sample comprised peripheral blood. This sequence was found in a man aged 80 or over with acute or convalescent COVID-19. CDR3 in amino acids: CASSRLGQGPYGYTF. The CDR3 DNA is TGTGCCAGCAGCCGGCTAGGACAGGGACCCTATGGCTACACCTTC.